The T cell receptor beta chain described here comes from a study of spatial heterogeneity in lung cancer. Overall study findings and caveats: Tumor mutation count correlated with how many alpha and beta TCRs expanded intratumorally.

Time point meaning: sample taken at primary tumor resection. Without sorting, whole RNA was sequenced from tumor, nontumor lung or frozen PBMC. The CDR3 contains 13 residues. The germline V gene has CDR1 SGDLS and CDR2 YYNGEE. Trimming left V 0 bases short and J 1 base short, with 3 bases between. On each TCR cDNA molecule, a unique molecular identifier was present. MiXCR, run by TCRdb on the 5' RACE reads, gives a single entry per CDR3 protein. The table has fewer than 9,000 distinct CDR3 sequences, roughly 6.5% seen once. This clonotype was seen many times. Its antigen is not identified. This beta chain is a stray sequence in a library constructed for alpha chains; its clone size is not meaningful.

Sequencing was performed on lung tumor tissue, taken at surgery. V usage is TRBV9 and J usage is TRBJ2-3; D remains ambiguous. The sequence came from a female donor with early-stage non-small cell lung cancer. CDR3 DNA: TGTGCCAGCAGCGTAGCCGGCACAGATACGCAGTATTTT. This encodes CASSVAGTDTQYF.